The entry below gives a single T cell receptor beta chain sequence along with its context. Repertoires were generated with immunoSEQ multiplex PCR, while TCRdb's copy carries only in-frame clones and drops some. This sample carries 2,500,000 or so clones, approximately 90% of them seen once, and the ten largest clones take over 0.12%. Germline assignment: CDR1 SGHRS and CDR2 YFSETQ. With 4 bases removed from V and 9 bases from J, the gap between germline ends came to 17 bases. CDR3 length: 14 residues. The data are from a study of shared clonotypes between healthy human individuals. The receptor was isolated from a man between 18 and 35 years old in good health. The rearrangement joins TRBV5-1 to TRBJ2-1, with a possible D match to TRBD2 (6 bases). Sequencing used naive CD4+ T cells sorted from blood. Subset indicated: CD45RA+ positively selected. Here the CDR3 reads CASSPGGEGLEQFF. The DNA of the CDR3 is TGCGCCAGCAGCCCAGGCGGTGAGGGACTTGAGCAGTTCTTC.